This record concerns one T cell receptor beta chain sequence. The sample originates from a study of blood T cell repertoires in COVID-19. Study background: Specimens from acute and convalescent COVID-19 originated in the United States, Italy and Spain.

Per the original methods: Counts of nucleated cells, estimated from reference gene primer amplification, were obtained. The table came from immunoSEQ multiplex PCR; TCRdb's copy has only in-frame clones and leaves some out. Clone size and the V and J calls come from that table; the DNA yielded D and trimming. The sample has approximately 53,000 clones; 70% to 90% are singletons. The sequence came from a human donor in a cohort sampled during active COVID-19. The sample comprised peripheral blood.

DNA for the CDR3: TGTGCCACCAGCAGAGATGGGGACTCATCCCGTGGCTACACCTTC. As protein: CATSRDGDSSRGYTF. This chain connects TRBV15 to TRBJ1-2; perhaps TRBD1 as D (5 bases). CDR1 is LNHNV, CDR2 YYDKDF, per germline (reference sequence). V dropped 0 bases and J dropped 7 bases, with 15 bases sitting between them. The CDR3 runs to 15 residues.